Presented here are 17 T cell receptor beta chains from one specimen sequenced in a study of blood T cell repertoires in COVID-19. Here immunoSEQ multiplex PCR was the method, and the copy in TCRdb shows in-frame clones only, minus some. Of 210,000 or so clones in the sample, 84% were seen once. Material for sequencing was peripheral blood. Receptors were obtained from a human donor in a cohort sampled during active COVID-19.

This clone came up once. The gene calls are TRBV29-1 and TRBJ1-4; TRBD1 aligns across 10 bases. The V and J ends lost 4 bases and 8 bases, in that order; junction bases with no gene match: 4. The germline V gene encodes CDR1 SQVTM and CDR2 ANQGSEA. The CDR3 consists of 13 residues. The CDR3 DNA follows: TGCAGCGTTGGTGGGACAGGGGACGAAAAACTGTTTTTT. Its protein is CSVGGTGDEKLFF.

The table lists this clone with a count of one. The V call is TRBV19, the J call TRBJ2-3; 8 positions match TRBD2. The CDR3 is 13 residues long. With V trimmed by 7 bases and J by 7 bases, 7 bases remained unmatched. Germline V gene data show CDR1 as LNHDA and CDR2 as SQIVND (reference sequence). CDR3 loop: CASNAGGTNTQYF. The CDR3 region has the DNA TGTGCCAGTAATGCGGGGGGTACGAATACGCAGTATTTT.

The rearrangement joins TRBV12-3 or TRBV12-4 to TRBJ2-5; maybe TRBD2 (6 bases). Trimming stripped 6 bases from V and 5 bases from J, with 10 bases between. CDR3 length: 12 residues. CDR3 nucleotides: TGTGCCAGCAGCTCTAGCGCCGAGACCCAGTACTTC. Its translation: CASSSSAETQYF.

The CDR3 loop is CASSEVPGWGQPQHF. The CDR3 nucleotides are TGTGCCAGCAGTGAAGTTCCAGGGTGGGGACAGCCCCAGCATTTT. This chain uses TRBV6-1 with TRBJ1-5; D perhaps matches TRBD1 (5 bases). The CDR3 totals 15 residues. Trimming took off 1 base at V and 7 bases at J, with 14 bases between the two ends. CDR1 MNHNS and CDR2 SASEGT come from the germline V gene.

The rearrangement joins TRBV3-1 (or the pseudogene TRBV3-2) to TRBJ1-2, with D maybe TRBD1 (6 bases). Trimming cost V 1 base and J 8 bases, with 8 bases left between them. Germline CDR1 LGHDT, CDR2 YNNKEL (reference sequence). The CDR3 runs to 12 residues. In DNA form, the CDR3 reads TGTGCCAGCAGCCAAGTTGGGGGCGGCTACACCTTC. It encodes CASSQVGGGYTF.

This clone is termed medium-sized. A junction end diverges from the germline sequence, so it may reflect a read error. CDR3 bases: TGTGCCAGCAGTGAGGGAGCGGTAATCTTC. The encoded protein is CASSEGAVIF. The chain carries TRBV7-9 and TRBJ2-1; D might be TRBD2 (5 bases). Germline V CDR1 and CDR2: SEHNR, FQNEAQ (reference sequence). The CDR3 length is 10 residues.

This chain uses TRBV19 with TRBJ1-1, with 10 nucleotides matching TRBD1. V was pared by 10 bases and J by 9 bases, with 14 bases of the junction left unmatched. The CDR3 contains 14 residues. Germline CDR1 LNHDA, CDR2 SQIVND (reference sequence). This CDR3 is CATAGQGPGRKAFF. In nucleotides, the CDR3 is TGTGCCACTGCGGGACAGGGGCCTGGGCGGAAAGCTTTCTTT.

The V and J genes are TRBV28 and TRBJ2-5; maybe TRBD1 (6 bases). Trimming removed 4 bases at V and 1 base at J, with 10 bases between. The CDR3 sequence is 14 residues long. Germline values: CDR1 MDHEN, CDR2 SYDVKM. CDR3 loop: CASSSTGLQETQYF. The CDR3 nucleotides are TGTGCCAGCAGTTCGACAGGCCTCCAAGAGACCCAGTACTTC.

This clone was counted between two and nine times. The gene calls are TRBV28 and TRBJ1-1, with 8 bases lining up with TRBD1. From germline, CDR1 is MDHEN and CDR2 SYDVKM. The V gene end was trimmed by 4 bases and the J gene end by 1 base; junction bases not matched to a gene: 14. The CDR3 covers 18 residues. The CDR3 region is CASSWLGQWDRTNTEAFF. CDR3 DNA: TGTGCCAGCAGTTGGTTGGGGCAGTGGGACAGGACGAACACTGAAGCTTTCTTT.

This chain links TRBV4-2 with TRBJ1-2, with D uncertain. In germline, CDR1 is LGHNA, CDR2 YNFKEQ. The CDR3 contains 17 residues. Trimming took 4 bases from V and 3 from J, leaving 21 bases between them. CDR3 in DNA: TGTGCCAGCAGCCCCGCGTATTATTCTACCGGAGACTATGGCTACACCTTC. It yields the protein CASSPAYYSTGDYGYTF.

This chain links TRBV5-1 with TRBJ2-5, with 8 bases that match TRBD2. The J segment lost 3 bases and the V segment lost 0 bases, leaving 4 bases of the junction unmatched. Per the germline V gene, CDR1 is SGHRS and CDR2 is YFSETQ. This CDR3 is 15 amino acids long. CDR3 nucleotides: TGCGCCAGCAGCTTGGCCCCCGGGGGGGAAGAGACCCAGTACTTC. The encoded protein is CASSLAPGGEETQYF.

This clone was counted once. The rearrangement uses TRBV7-9 and TRBJ2-2; 7 bases map to TRBD1. CDR1 is SEHNR, CDR2 FQNEAQ, per germline (reference sequence). The CDR3 is 15 residues long. Unmatched junction bases numbered 2, after V lost 3 bases and J lost 1 base. The CDR3 DNA reads as TGTGCCAGCAGCTTTAGGACAGGGAACACCGGGGAGCTGTTTTTT. This encodes CASSFRTGNTGELFF.

V is TRBV24-1 and J is TRBJ2-1; 7 bases align to TRBD2. The germline gives CDR1 KGHDR, CDR2 SFDVKD. The CDR3 sequence is 16 residues long. Trimming removed 4 bases from V and 6 bases from J; junction bases left unmatched: 11. The DNA of the CDR3 is TGTGCCACCAGTGACCCCAGACTAGCAGAAGCCAATGAGCAGTTCTTC. Its protein is CATSDPRLAEANEQFF.

The J gene is TRBJ2-5, the V gene TRBV4-1; TRBD2 is a possible D gene (5 bases). CDR3 size: 19 residues. V lost 0 bases, J lost 0 bases, and 20 bases lay in between. CDR1 is MGHRA, CDR2 YSYEKL, per germline. CDR3 loop: CASSQDRGLASPYQETQYF. The CDR3 DNA reads as TGCGCCAGCAGCCAAGATAGAGGACTGGCCTCGCCGTACCAAGAGACCCAGTACTTC.

The V and J genes are TRBV5-1 and TRBJ2-7, with 8 bases identical to TRBD1. The CDR3 runs 13 residues. With 8 bases clipped from V and 3 bases from J, the junction kept 7 bases outside the gene matches. Germline CDR1 is SGHRS and CDR2 is YFSETQ. CDR3 bases: TGCGCCAGTAATACGGACAGGGACTACGAGCAGTACGTC. Translated, it gives CASNTDRDYEQYV.

The rearrangement joins TRBV2 to TRBJ2-3, with 11 bases that match TRBD2. The germline V gene has CDR1 SNHLY and CDR2 FYNNEI. The CDR3 consists of 15 residues. The junction had 5 bases not matched to a gene; V was cut back by 7 bases and J by 2 bases. In nucleotides, the CDR3 is TGTGCCAGCAAAAGACTAGCGGGGCTCACAGATACGCAGTATTTT. It encodes CASKRLAGLTDTQYF. The complete variable domain, with remaining parts taken from reference TRBV2 and TRBJ2-3, reads EPEVTQTPSHQVTQMGQEVILRCVPISNHLYFYWYRQILGQKVEFLVSFYNNEISEKSEIFDDQFSVERPDGSNFTLKIRSTKLEDSAMYFCASKRLAGLTDTQYFGPGTRLTVL.

The chain employs TRBV5-1 and TRBJ2-3, with D tentatively TRBD2 (5 bases). The germline V gene encodes CDR1 SGHRS and CDR2 YFSETQ. V lost 2 bases and J 2 bases, leaving 6 bases between the germline ends. The CDR3 runs 13 residues. Here the CDR3 reads CASSFRDTDTQYF. The CDR3 coding sequence is TGCGCCAGCAGCTTCCGGGACACAGATACGCAGTATTTT. Together with reference TRBV5-1 and TRBJ2-3, the CDR3 gives the full variable domain: KAGVTQTPRYLIKTRGQQVTLSCSPISGHRSVSWYQQTPGQGLQFLFEYFSETQRNKGNFPGRFSGRQFSNSRSEMNVSTLELGDSALYLCASSFRDTDTQYFGPGTRLTVL.